This T cell receptor beta chain was recovered during a study of TIL therapy for anti-PD-1-resistant metastatic lung cancer. This was the immunoSEQ v3 assay. The repertoire was sequenced with immunoSEQ multiplex PCR; TCRdb's copy has only in-frame clones and lacks some. The profile shows about 32,000 clones, about 79% of them singletons. Stated time point: pre-treatment sample, taken before nivolumab and TIL therapy. The CDR3 contains 14 residues. Germline V gene lookup returns CDR1 MNHNY and CDR2 SVGAGI (reference sequence). Trimming cost V 2 bases and J 4 bases, with 11 bases left between them. J is TRBJ1-2 and V is TRBV6-6; D remains ambiguous. This TCR came from a woman between 30 and 80 years old with non-small cell lung cancer. This material consisted of blood, taken at baseline. CDR3 DNA sequence: TGTGCCAGCAGTTACCAGTACGGAATCTATGGCTACACCTTC. Protein product: CASSYQYGIYGYTF.